Listed below are T cell receptor beta chains from one sample, sequenced in a study of OX40 agonist ivuxolimab in advanced cancers. Data came from immunoSEQ multiplex PCR; TCRdb stores just in-frame clones and leaves some out. The sample holds fewer than 45,000 clones, about 82% seen once. Source: CD4+ or CD8+ T cells sorted from blood, taken in a trial of the OX40 agonist ivuxolimab. The receptors stem from an adult with an advanced solid tumor such as melanoma, head and neck, liver or kidney cancer. The CDR3 runs from the conserved cysteine through the conserved F or W. Fields, in order: D gene, V gene, CDR3 length, J gene, clone size, CDR3 protein, CDR3 DNA. The D gene is left open where the match is weak. Not all rows give a size; the values are once, few, many and, for expanded clones, a class.

d_call: .
v_call: TRBV19
cdr3_length: 12
j_call: TRBJ2-5
clone_size: .
cdr3_aa: CASSGDTETQYF
cdr3_nt: TGTGCCAGTAGTGGGGATACAGAGACCCAGTACTTC

d_call: TRBD1
v_call: TRBV2
cdr3_length: 15
j_call: TRBJ2-5
clone_size: .
cdr3_aa: CASIRDRGLGETQYF
cdr3_nt: TGTGCCAGCATCAGGGACAGGGGGCTAGGAGAGACCCAGTACTTC

d_call: .
v_call: TRBV7-2
cdr3_length: 13
j_call: TRBJ1-1
clone_size: .
cdr3_aa: CASSFDRLTEAFF
cdr3_nt: TGTGCCAGCAGTTTTGACAGGCTCACTGAAGCTTTCTTT

d_call: TRBD1
v_call: TRBV7-7
cdr3_length: 15
j_call: TRBJ2-5
clone_size: .
cdr3_aa: CASSPAGGFGETQYF
cdr3_nt: TGTGCTAGCAGCCCAGCAGGGGGCTTCGGAGAGACCCAGTACTTC

d_call: .
v_call: TRBV7-2
cdr3_length: 12
j_call: TRBJ2-5
clone_size: .
cdr3_aa: CASSQKGETQYF
cdr3_nt: TGTGCCAGCTCTCAGAAGGGGGAGACCCAGTACTTC

d_call: .
v_call: TRBV19
cdr3_length: 13
j_call: TRBJ1-1
clone_size: .
cdr3_aa: CASSIPGSLEAFF
cdr3_nt: TGTGCCAGTAGTATTCCCGGAAGTTTAGAAGCTTTCTTT

d_call: .
v_call: TRBV29-1
cdr3_length: 12
j_call: TRBJ1-2
clone_size: .
cdr3_aa: CSVVKGSYGYTF
cdr3_nt: TGCAGCGTTGTAAAGGGCAGCTATGGCTACACCTTC

d_call: TRBD1
v_call: TRBV25-1
cdr3_length: 17
j_call: TRBJ2-4
clone_size: .
cdr3_aa: CASSEFGDSKAKNIQYF
cdr3_nt: TGTGCCAGCAGTGAATTCGGGGACAGCAAGGCCAAAAACATTCAGTACTTC

d_call: .
v_call: TRBV5-5
cdr3_length: 15
j_call: TRBJ2-5
clone_size: .
cdr3_aa: CASSFMGVPQETQYF
cdr3_nt: TGTGCCAGCAGCTTCATGGGGGTCCCCCAAGAGACCCAGTACTTC

d_call: TRBD2
v_call: TRBV6-6
cdr3_length: 13
j_call: TRBJ2-7
clone_size: .
cdr3_aa: CASRPAGEYEQYF
cdr3_nt: TGTGCCAGCAGACCCGCGGGGGAGTACGAGCAGTACTTC

d_call: TRBD1
v_call: TRBV18
cdr3_length: 14
j_call: TRBJ1-1
clone_size: .
cdr3_aa: CASSPDRGNTEAFF
cdr3_nt: TGTGCCAGCTCACCCGACAGGGGGAACACTGAAGCTTTCTTT

d_call: TRBD1
v_call: TRBV27
cdr3_length: 15
j_call: TRBJ2-7
clone_size: once
cdr3_aa: CASSRGTDRVYEQYF
cdr3_nt: TGTGCCAGCAGTAGAGGGACAGACAGGGTCTACGAGCAGTACTTC

d_call: .
v_call: TRBV4-1
cdr3_length: 15
j_call: TRBJ1-2
clone_size: .
cdr3_aa: CASSPRDTSNYGYTF
cdr3_nt: TGCGCCAGCAGCCCCCGGGACACCTCTAACTATGGCTACACCTTC

d_call: .
v_call: TRBV29-1
cdr3_length: 11
j_call: TRBJ2-7
clone_size: .
cdr3_aa: CSVARDYEQYF
cdr3_nt: TGCAGCGTGGCCAGGGACTACGAGCAGTACTTC

d_call: TRBD1
v_call: TRBV11-3
cdr3_length: 19
j_call: TRBJ2-6
clone_size: .
cdr3_aa: CASSLPPGQGDSGANVLTF
cdr3_nt: TGTGCCAGCAGCTTACCTCCGGGACAGGGAGACTCTGGGGCCAACGTCCTGACTTTC

d_call: .
v_call: TRBV30
cdr3_length: 13
j_call: TRBJ1-6
clone_size: .
cdr3_aa: CAWSLTGASPLHF
cdr3_nt: TGTGCCTGGAGTTTGACAGGAGCTTCACCCCTCCACTTT

d_call: .
v_call: TRBV11-2
cdr3_length: 14
j_call: TRBJ2-7
clone_size: .
cdr3_aa: CASSLVLETYEQYF
cdr3_nt: TGTGCCAGCAGCTTAGTTCTCGAGACCTACGAGCAGTACTTC

d_call: .
v_call: TRBV11-3
cdr3_length: 11
j_call: TRBJ1-3
clone_size: .
cdr3_aa: CASSFGGTIYF
cdr3_nt: TGTGCCAGCAGCTTTGGGGGGACCATATATTTT

d_call: TRBD1
v_call: TRBV19
cdr3_length: 17
j_call: TRBJ2-6
clone_size: once
cdr3_aa: CASHSGQGSTGANVLTF
cdr3_nt: TGTGCCAGTCACTCGGGACAGGGTTCCACTGGGGCCAACGTCCTGACTTTC

d_call: .
v_call: TRBV7-7
cdr3_length: 13
j_call: TRBJ2-1
clone_size: .
cdr3_aa: CASSFVADNEQFF
cdr3_nt: TGTGCTAGCAGCTTCGTAGCGGACAATGAGCAGTTCTTC

d_call: .
v_call: TRBV2
cdr3_length: 11
j_call: TRBJ1-6
clone_size: .
cdr3_aa: CASSEHSPLHF
cdr3_nt: TGTGCCAGCAGTGAACATTCACCCCTCCACTTT

d_call: .
v_call: TRBV11-2
cdr3_length: 15
j_call: TRBJ2-1
clone_size: once
cdr3_aa: CASSFVLTGDNEQFF
cdr3_nt: TGTGCCAGCAGCTTCGTACTCACAGGAGACAATGAGCAGTTCTTC

d_call: .
v_call: TRBV25-1
cdr3_length: 14
j_call: TRBJ2-3
clone_size: .
cdr3_aa: CASSESRETDTQYF
cdr3_nt: TGTGCCAGCAGTGAATCCCGGGAGACAGATACGCAGTATTTT

d_call: TRBD2
v_call: TRBV5-4
cdr3_length: 15
j_call: TRBJ2-7
clone_size: .
cdr3_aa: CASSLGGTSLYEQYF
cdr3_nt: TGTGCCAGCAGCTTGGGGGGGACTAGCCTCTACGAGCAGTACTTC

d_call: TRBD2
v_call: TRBV29-1
cdr3_length: 13
j_call: TRBJ2-7
clone_size: .
cdr3_aa: CSVGLAPTYEQYF
cdr3_nt: TGCAGCGTTGGACTAGCGCCTACCTACGAGCAGTACTTC

d_call: .
v_call: TRBV7-8
cdr3_length: 16
j_call: TRBJ1-2
clone_size: .
cdr3_aa: CASSSTGLSFDYGYTF
cdr3_nt: TGTGCCAGCAGCTCCACAGGTTTGAGTTTCGACTATGGCTACACCTTC

d_call: .
v_call: TRBV7-2
cdr3_length: 12
j_call: TRBJ1-2
clone_size: few
cdr3_aa: CASSLGRGGYTF
cdr3_nt: TGTGCCAGCAGCTTAGGGCGAGGGGGCTACACCTTC

d_call: TRBD1
v_call: TRBV2
cdr3_length: 14
j_call: TRBJ1-2
clone_size: .
cdr3_aa: CASNLGQANYGYTF
cdr3_nt: TGTGCCAGCAATTTAGGACAGGCCAACTATGGCTACACCTTC

d_call: TRBD2
v_call: TRBV19
cdr3_length: 15
j_call: TRBJ2-3
clone_size: .
cdr3_aa: CASSISSGNTDTQYF
cdr3_nt: TGTGCCAGTAGTATTAGTAGCGGGAACACAGATACGCAGTATTTT